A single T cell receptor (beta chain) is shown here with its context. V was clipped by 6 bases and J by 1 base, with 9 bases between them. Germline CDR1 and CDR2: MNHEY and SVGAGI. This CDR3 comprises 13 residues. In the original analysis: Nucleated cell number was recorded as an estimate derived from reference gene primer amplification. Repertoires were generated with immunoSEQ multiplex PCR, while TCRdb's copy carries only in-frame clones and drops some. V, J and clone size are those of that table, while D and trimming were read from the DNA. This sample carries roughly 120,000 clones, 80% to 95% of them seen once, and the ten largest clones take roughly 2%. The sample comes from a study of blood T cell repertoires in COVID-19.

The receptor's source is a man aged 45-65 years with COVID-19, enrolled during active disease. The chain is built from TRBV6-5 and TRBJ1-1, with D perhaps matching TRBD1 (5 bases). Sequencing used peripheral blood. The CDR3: CASRPGGNTEAFF. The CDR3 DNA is TGTGCCAGCAGGCCGGGGGGGAACACTGAAGCTTTCTTT.